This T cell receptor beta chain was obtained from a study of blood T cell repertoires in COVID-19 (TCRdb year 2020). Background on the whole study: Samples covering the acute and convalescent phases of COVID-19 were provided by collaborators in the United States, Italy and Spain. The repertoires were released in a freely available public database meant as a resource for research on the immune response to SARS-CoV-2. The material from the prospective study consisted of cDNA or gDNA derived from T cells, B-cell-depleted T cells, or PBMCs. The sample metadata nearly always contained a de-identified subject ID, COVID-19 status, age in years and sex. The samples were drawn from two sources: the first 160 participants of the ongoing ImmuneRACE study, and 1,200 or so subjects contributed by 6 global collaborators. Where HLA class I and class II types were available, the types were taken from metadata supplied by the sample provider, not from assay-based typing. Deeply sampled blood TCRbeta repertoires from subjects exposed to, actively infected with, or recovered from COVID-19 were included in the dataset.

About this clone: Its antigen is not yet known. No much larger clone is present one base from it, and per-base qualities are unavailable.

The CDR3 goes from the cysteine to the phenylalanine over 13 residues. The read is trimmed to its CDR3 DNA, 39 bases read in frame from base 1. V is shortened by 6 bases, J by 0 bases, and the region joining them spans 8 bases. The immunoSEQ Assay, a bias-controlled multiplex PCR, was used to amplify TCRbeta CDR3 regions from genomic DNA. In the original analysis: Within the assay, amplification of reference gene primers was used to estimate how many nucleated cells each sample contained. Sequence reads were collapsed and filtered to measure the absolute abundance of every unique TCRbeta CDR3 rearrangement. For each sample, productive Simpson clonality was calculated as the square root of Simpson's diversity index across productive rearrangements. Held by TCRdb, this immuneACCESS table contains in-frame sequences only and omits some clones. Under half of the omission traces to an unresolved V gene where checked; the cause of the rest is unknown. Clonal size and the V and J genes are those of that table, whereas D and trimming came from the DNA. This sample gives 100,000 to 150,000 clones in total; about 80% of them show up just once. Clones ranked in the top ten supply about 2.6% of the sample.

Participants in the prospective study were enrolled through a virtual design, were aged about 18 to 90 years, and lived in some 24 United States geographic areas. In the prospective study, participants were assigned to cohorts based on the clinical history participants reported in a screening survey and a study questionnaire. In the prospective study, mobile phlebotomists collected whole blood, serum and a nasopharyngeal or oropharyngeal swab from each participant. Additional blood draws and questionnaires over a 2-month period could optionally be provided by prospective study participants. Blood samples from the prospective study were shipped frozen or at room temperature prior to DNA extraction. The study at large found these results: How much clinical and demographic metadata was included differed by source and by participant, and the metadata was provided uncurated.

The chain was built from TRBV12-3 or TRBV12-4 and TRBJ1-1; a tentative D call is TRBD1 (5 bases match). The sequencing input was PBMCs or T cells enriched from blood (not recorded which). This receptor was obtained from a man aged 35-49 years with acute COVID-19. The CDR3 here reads CASSSRVNTEAFF. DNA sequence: TGTGCCAGCAGCTCCAGGGTGAACACTGAAGCTTTCTTT.